This is a list of T cell receptor beta chains from one sample in a study of post-analysis software for immune sequencing data. MiXCR was run by TCRdb on the PCR reads, yielding one entry per CDR3 protein. The table has hundreds of thousands of distinct CDR3 sequences, roughly 27% seen once. Material: blood. These receptors all stem from a girl aged 5-17 years with multiple sclerosis. CDR3s include the opening cysteine and the closing phenylalanine or tryptophan. Each record gives: clone size, V gene, D gene, CDR3 length, J gene, CDR3 protein, CDR3 DNA. The D gene is left open where the match is weak. The size entry is marked missing in some rows and otherwise reads once, few, many or a size class.

clone size: NA
V gene: TRBV5-1
D gene: NA
CDR3 length: 17
J gene: TRBJ1-1
CDR3 protein: CASSDALEHFMNTEAFF
CDR3 DNA: TGCGCCAGCAGCGACGCTTTGGAACACTTCATGAACACTGAAGCTTTCTTT

clone size: few
V gene: TRBV3-1
D gene: NA
CDR3 length: 14
J gene: TRBJ2-1
CDR3 protein: CASSQDGGGAEQFF
CDR3 DNA: TGTGCCAGCAGCCAAGATGGGGGTGGTGCGGAGCAGTTCTTC

clone size: NA
V gene: TRBV29-1
D gene: TRBD1
CDR3 length: 13
J gene: TRBJ1-1
CDR3 protein: CSAGGQVNTEAFF
CDR3 DNA: TGCAGCGCCGGGGGACAGGTGAACACTGAAGCTTTCTTT

clone size: NA
V gene: TRBV2
D gene: NA
CDR3 length: 13
J gene: TRBJ2-3
CDR3 protein: CTSRTAFTDTQYF
CDR3 DNA: TGTACCAGTAGGACAGCATTCACAGATACGCAGTATTTT

clone size: many
V gene: TRBV5-1
D gene: NA
CDR3 length: 17
J gene: TRBJ2-6
CDR3 protein: CASSLSGSSSGANVLTF
CDR3 DNA: TGCGCCAGCAGCTTGAGCGGGTCTAGCTCTGGGGCCAACGTCCTGACTTTC

clone size: few
V gene: TRBV15
D gene: NA
CDR3 length: 14
J gene: TRBJ2-7
CDR3 protein: CATSRADRTYEQYF
CDR3 DNA: TGTGCCACCAGCAGGGCAGACAGGACCTACGAGCAGTACTTC

clone size: once
V gene: TRBV12-3/TRBV12-4
D gene: NA
CDR3 length: 12
J gene: TRBJ2-5
CDR3 protein: CASSNTRETQYF
CDR3 DNA: TGTGCCAGCAGCAATACGCGAGAGACCCAGTACTTC

clone size: NA
V gene: TRBV2
D gene: NA
CDR3 length: 13
J gene: TRBJ1-2
CDR3 protein: CASSTGLSRGYTF
CDR3 DNA: TGTGCCAGCAGCACGGGACTCTCCAGGGGCTACACCTTC

clone size: few
V gene: TRBV4-1
D gene: NA
CDR3 length: 16
J gene: TRBJ1-4
CDR3 protein: CASSLSSGRTNEKLFF
CDR3 DNA: TGCGCCAGCAGCCTGAGCTCCGGGCGAACTAATGAAAAACTGTTTTTT

clone size: NA
V gene: TRBV15
D gene: NA
CDR3 length: 14
J gene: TRBJ2-5
CDR3 protein: CATSRDPGKETQYF
CDR3 DNA: TGTGCCACCAGCAGAGATCCGGGGAAAGAGACCCAGTACTTC

clone size: many
V gene: TRBV7-2
D gene: NA
CDR3 length: 14
J gene: TRBJ2-1
CDR3 protein: CASSWLARGNEQFF
CDR3 DNA: TGTGCCAGCAGCTGGCTAGCGCGCGGTAATGAGCAGTTCTTC

clone size: NA
V gene: TRBV5-1
D gene: NA
CDR3 length: 15
J gene: TRBJ1-1
CDR3 protein: CASSPQQNPNTEAFF
CDR3 DNA: TGCGCCAGCAGCCCGCAACAGAACCCGAACACTGAAGCTTTCTTT

clone size: few
V gene: TRBV5-1
D gene: NA
CDR3 length: 14
J gene: TRBJ2-1
CDR3 protein: CASSLAGQYNEQFF
CDR3 DNA: TGCGCCAGCAGCTTGGCCGGCCAGTACAATGAGCAGTTCTTC

clone size: many
V gene: TRBV5-1
D gene: NA
CDR3 length: 13
J gene: TRBJ2-5
CDR3 protein: CASSRDPQETQYF
CDR3 DNA: TGCGCCAGCAGCCGCGACCCCCAAGAGACCCAGTACTTC

clone size: NA
V gene: TRBV5-1
D gene: NA
CDR3 length: 14
J gene: TRBJ1-1
CDR3 protein: CASSLAAGNTEAFF
CDR3 DNA: TGTGCCAGCAGCTTAGCGGCAGGGAACACTGAAGCTTTCTTT

clone size: NA
V gene: TRBV5-1
D gene: NA
CDR3 length: 16
J gene: TRBJ2-1
CDR3 protein: CASSAGHGAPDNEQFF
CDR3 DNA: TGCGCCAGCAGCGCCGGACATGGGGCGCCCGACAATGAGCAGTTCTTC

clone size: NA
V gene: TRBV11-2
D gene: TRBD2
CDR3 length: 18
J gene: TRBJ2-1
CDR3 protein: CASSLDALAGVGYNEQFF
CDR3 DNA: TGTGCCAGCAGCTTAGATGCACTAGCGGGGGTCGGATACAATGAGCAGTTCTTC

clone size: few
V gene: TRBV5-1
D gene: TRBD1
CDR3 length: 18
J gene: TRBJ2-5
CDR3 protein: CASSVNPAGQGSQETQYF
CDR3 DNA: TGCGCCAGCAGCGTGAATCCCGCAGGACAGGGGTCCCAAGAGACCCAGTACTTC

clone size: few
V gene: TRBV9
D gene: NA
CDR3 length: 13
J gene: TRBJ2-7
CDR3 protein: CASSPGPGYEQYF
CDR3 DNA: TGTGCCAGCAGCCCCGGCCCCGGCTACGAGCAGTACTTC

clone size: few
V gene: TRBV27
D gene: NA
CDR3 length: 15
J gene: TRBJ2-1
CDR3 protein: CASSFHREVYNEQFF
CDR3 DNA: TGTGCCAGCAGTTTCCACAGGGAAGTCTACAATGAGCAGTTCTTC

clone size: few
V gene: TRBV7-2
D gene: NA
CDR3 length: 13
J gene: TRBJ2-1
CDR3 protein: CASIRKGPHEQFF
CDR3 DNA: TGTGCCAGCATCAGAAAGGGGCCCCATGAGCAGTTCTTC

clone size: NA
V gene: TRBV9
D gene: NA
CDR3 length: 14
J gene: TRBJ2-7
CDR3 protein: CASNPLESNYEQYF
CDR3 DNA: TGTGCCAGCAACCCCTTGGAATCGAACTACGAGCAGTACTTC

clone size: NA
V gene: TRBV28
D gene: TRBD2
CDR3 length: 14
J gene: TRBJ2-5
CDR3 protein: CASSLPESPGGQYF
CDR3 DNA: TGTGCCAGCAGTTTGCCGGAGTCCCCGGGGGGCCAGTACTTC

clone size: few
V gene: TRBV20-1
D gene: TRBD2
CDR3 length: 15
J gene: TRBJ2-3
CDR3 protein: CSAGASGTSTDTQYF
CDR3 DNA: TGCAGTGCTGGCGCTAGCGGGACTTCCACAGATACGCAGTATTTT

clone size: NA
V gene: TRBV5-6
D gene: NA
CDR3 length: 15
J gene: TRBJ1-1
CDR3 protein: CASSWGGRLNTEAFF
CDR3 DNA: TGTGCCAGCAGCTGGGGTGGCAGGCTGAACACTGAAGCTTTCTTT

clone size: many
V gene: TRBV5-1
D gene: TRBD1
CDR3 length: 17
J gene: TRBJ2-3
CDR3 protein: CASSFTRTGSSTDTQYF
CDR3 DNA: TGCGCCAGCAGCTTTACTAGGACAGGGTCTAGCACAGATACGCAGTATTTT

clone size: many
V gene: TRBV29-1
D gene: NA
CDR3 length: 14
J gene: TRBJ2-7
CDR3 protein: CSVLLAGSSYEQYF
CDR3 DNA: TGCAGCGTTCTTTTGGCAGGGAGCTCCTACGAGCAGTACTTC

clone size: NA
V gene: TRBV7-9
D gene: NA
CDR3 length: 15
J gene: TRBJ2-3
CDR3 protein: CASSLKGAGTDTQYF
CDR3 DNA: TGTGCCAGCAGCTTAAAGGGCGCTGGCACAGATACGCAGTATTTT